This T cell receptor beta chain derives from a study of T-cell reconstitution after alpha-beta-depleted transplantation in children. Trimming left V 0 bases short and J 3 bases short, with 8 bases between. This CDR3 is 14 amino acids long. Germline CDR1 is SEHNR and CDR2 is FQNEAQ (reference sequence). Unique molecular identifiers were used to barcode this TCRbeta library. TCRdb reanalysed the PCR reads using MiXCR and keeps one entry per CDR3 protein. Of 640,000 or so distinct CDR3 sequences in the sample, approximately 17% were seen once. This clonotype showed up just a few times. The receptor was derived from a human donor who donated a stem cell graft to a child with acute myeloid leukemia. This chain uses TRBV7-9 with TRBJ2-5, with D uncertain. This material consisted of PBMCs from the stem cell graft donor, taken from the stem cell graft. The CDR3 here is CASSLAGKKETQYF. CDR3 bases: TGTGCCAGCAGCTTAGCGGGAAAGAAAGAGACCCAGTACTTC.